One sample yielded the 12 T cell receptor beta chains listed below, sequenced in a study of T cells in Graves' hyperthyroidism and ophthalmopathy. TCR beta CDR3 sequences were amplified from RNA transcripts. Researchers ran a first-round RT-PCR on the TCR CDR3 using the HTBI primer set. TCRdb reprocessed the multiplex PCR reads with MiXCR, giving one entry per CDR3 protein. This sample has around 200,000 distinct CDR3 sequences, with approximately 16% found just once. The sequenced sample was blood. These receptors were taken from a man aged 40-50 years with Graves' hyperthyroidism.

Only a few counts were recorded for this clonotype. The chain recombines TRBV6-2 or TRBV6-3 with TRBJ2-1; D remains ambiguous. This CDR3 region has 15 residues. From germline, CDR1 is MNHEY and CDR2 SVGEGT. V was cut by 0 bases and J by 10 bases, with 16 bases left in between. The CDR3 reads CASSYSILTVVEQFF. As DNA, the CDR3 is TGTGCCAGCAGTTACTCGATTTTGACCGTCGTAGAGCAGTTCTTC.

In its sample, this clonotype was seen many times. The V call is TRBV6-5, the J call TRBJ2-7; tentative D call: TRBD1 (6 bases). Trimming removed 4 bases from V and 5 bases from J, with 12 bases in between. Per the germline V gene, CDR1 is MNHEY and CDR2 is SVGAGI. CDR3 length: 13 residues. The CDR3 nucleotides read TGTGCCAGCAGTTTCACAGGGATCGACGAGCAGTACTTC. This sequence encodes CASSFTGIDEQYF.

This chain links TRBV19 with TRBJ2-7; 9 bases fit TRBD1. CDR1 is LNHDA, CDR2 SQIVND, per germline (reference sequence). This CDR3 spans 15 amino acids. The V segment lost 2 bases and the J segment 6 bases; nucleotides outside the gene matches: 8. CDR3 sequence: CASSITHRTGVEQYF. The DNA for the CDR3 is TGTGCCAGTAGTATAACACACCGGACAGGGGTCGAGCAGTACTTC.

V usage is TRBV7-2 and J usage is TRBJ1-4; D not resolved. From germline, CDR1 is SGHTA and CDR2 FQGNSA. CDR3 length equals 15 residues. The germline V and J ends were trimmed by 3 bases and 2 bases, with 10 bases remaining between them. DNA of the CDR3: TGTGCCAGCAGCTTCCGTATTGGTACTAATGAAAAACTGTTTTTT. It specifies CASSFRIGTNEKLFF.

This clonotype has ten or more counts. The chain recombines TRBV2 with TRBJ1-1, with 7 bases lining up with TRBD1. CDR1 SNHLY and CDR2 FYNNEI come from the germline V gene. The CDR3 consists of 14 residues. V lost 6 bases, J lost 3 bases, and 7 bases stayed unmatched. The CDR3 spells CASSPTGADTEAFF. As DNA, the CDR3 is TGTGCCAGCAGCCCCACAGGGGCGGACACTGAAGCTTTCTTT.

With respect to this clonotype: At one end, the junction sequence differs from germline, possibly due to a read error. This chain links TRBV24-1 with TRBJ2-7; a weak D match, TRBD2 (5 bases). Germline V CDR1 and CDR2: KGHDR, SFDVKD. CDR3 length equals 11 residues. CDR3 DNA: TGCGCCACCGGGGACTCCTACGAGCAGTACTTC. It codes for CATGDSYEQYF.

The table lists this clonotype with a few counts. The V call is TRBV9, the J call TRBJ2-2, with TRBD2 identical over 9 bases. V lost 0 bases, J lost 4 bases, and 7 bases stayed unmatched. Germline V gene sequence: CDR1 SGDLS, CDR2 YYNGEE. The CDR3 loop spans 17 amino acids. The chain's CDR3 is CASSVGGAGGFTGELFF. The CDR3 DNA follows: TGTGCCAGCAGCGTAGGAGGAGCGGGGGGTTTCACCGGGGAGCTGTTTTTT.

V and J are TRBV20-1 and TRBJ1-3; tentatively, D is TRBD1 (6 bases). Trimming pared 6 bases from V and 3 bases from J, leaving 18 bases between. Germline V gene lookup returns CDR1 DFQATT and CDR2 SNEGSKA (reference sequence). The length of the CDR3 is 15 residues. The chain's CDR3 is CSAALWTAIGNTIYF. The CDR3 region has the DNA TGCAGTGCGGCCCTCTGGACAGCTATTGGAAACACCATATATTTT.

The CDR3 region is CASSKGPYNEQFF. CDR3 bases: TGTGCCAGCAGTAAGGGGCCCTACAATGAGCAGTTCTTC. The chain joins TRBV27 to TRBJ2-1; D is perhaps TRBD1 (5 bases). The CDR3 sequence is 13 residues long. Germline-derived CDR1 and CDR2 are MNHEY and SMNVEV (reference sequence). The V end was cut by 5 bases, the J end by 2 bases, with 7 bases between.

The table lists this clonotype with a few counts. The V and J genes are TRBV28 and TRBJ1-5, with D uncertain. V gave up 5 bases and J gave up 7 bases, with 9 bases separating them. The CDR3 length is 12 residues. From germline, CDR1 is MDHEN and CDR2 SYDVKM. The CDR3 is CASSAGRQPQHF. The CDR3 nucleotides read TGTGCCAGCAGTGCGGGGAGGCAGCCCCAGCATTTT.

In this sample, this clonotype turned up many times. This chain uses TRBV20-1 with TRBJ1-2; D is perhaps TRBD1 (6 bases). Trimming removed 0 bases from V and 8 bases from J, with 13 bases in between. This CDR3 is 13 amino acids long. The germline gives CDR1 DFQATT, CDR2 SNEGSKA (reference sequence). The CDR3 sequence: CSARDWGGEGYTF. CDR3 DNA: TGCAGTGCTAGAGATTGGGGGGGCGAAGGCTACACCTTC.

This clonotype occurred many times. J is TRBJ2-7 and V is TRBV20-1; no definite D call. This CDR3 comprises 12 residues. The V gene's germline CDR1 is DFQATT and CDR2 SNEGSKA (reference sequence). The ends were cut back, 3 bases at V and 2 bases at J, with 8 bases in the middle. CDR3 DNA: TGCAGTGCTAGTCAGGAGACCTACGAGCAGTACTTC. Amino acid sequence: CSASQETYEQYF.